Below, 25 T cell receptor beta chains from the same sample are listed, as sequenced in a study of T cell repertoires in cytomegalovirus infection. TCRdb fed the reads into MiXCR, producing one record per CDR3 protein. This table has under 250,000 distinct CDR3 sequences, roughly an eighth appearing once. Sequenced input: PBMCs. All receptors derive from a human donor in good health (CMV status not recorded). Some clones in this sample may be carry-over from other donors' samples.

This clonotype was seen repeatedly, ten times or more. V is TRBV25-1 and J is TRBJ2-7; 7 nucleotides align to TRBD2. The germline V gene has CDR1 MGHDK and CDR2 SYGVNS. Germline trimming cut 2 bases from V and 4 bases from J; bases unmatched to any gene: 5. This CDR3 spans 14 amino acids. The CDR3 region is CASSEPGLLYEQYF. The CDR3 DNA sequence: TGTGCCAGCAGTGAACCGGGACTACTATACGAGCAGTACTTC.

This clonotype was seen only a few times. The chain employs TRBV7-9 and TRBJ1-2, with a possible D match to TRBD1 (5 bases). Germline V gene data show CDR1 as SEHNR and CDR2 as FQNEAQ (reference sequence). The CDR3 covers 16 residues. V was cut by 3 bases and J by 3 bases, with 17 bases left in between. As DNA, the CDR3 is TGTGCCAGCAGCTTCGGACATCCAACAACGGACTATGGCTACACCTTC. Protein: CASSFGHPTTDYGYTF.

In this sample, this clonotype turned up many times. The CDR3 DNA reads as TGTGCCAGCAGCTTACGGACACGGTTGAACACTGAAGCTTTCTTT. Residues: CASSLRTRLNTEAFF. The chain joins TRBV7-2 to TRBJ1-1, with TRBD1 as a possible D gene (5 bases). CDR1 and CDR2 from the germline V gene are SGHTA and FQGNSA. Trimming removed 2 bases at V and 0 bases at J, with 10 bases between. This CDR3 spans 15 amino acids.

The CDR3 DNA is TGTGCCAGCCGACTCGAGGCGGGGGGGCGGGGAGATACGCAGTATTTT. This codes for CASRLEAGGRGDTQYF. The J gene is TRBJ2-3, the V gene TRBV4-2; 9 nucleotides match TRBD2. The length of the CDR3 is 16 residues. Germline CDR1 reads LGHNA; CDR2 reads YNFKEQ. With V trimmed by 8 bases and J by 5 bases, 14 bases remained unmatched.

The rearrangement links TRBV29-1 to TRBJ1-1; no reliable D call. The CDR3 length is 13 residues. The germline V gene encodes CDR1 SQVTM and CDR2 ANQGSEA. V gave up 7 bases and J gave up 0 bases, with 12 bases separating them. CDR3 amino acids: CSERRNLNTEAFF. CDR3 sequence (DNA): TGCAGCGAAAGACGTAATTTGAACACTGAAGCTTTCTTT.

Comment on this clonotype: A read error may account for a junction end that differs from germline. The chain employs TRBV4-2 and TRBJ1-2; tentative D call: TRBD1 (5 bases). The germline CDR1 and CDR2 sequences are LGHNA and YNFKEQ. The CDR3 runs to 17 residues. The CDR3 coding sequence is TGTGCCAGCAGCCAGTATTCGACAGCCCGTTCTAACTGTGGCTACACCTTC. Translating it yields CASSQYSTARSNCGYTF.

This clonotype was counted a few times. The J gene is TRBJ2-2, the V gene TRBV28; D remains unclear. V lost 5 bases to trimming and J lost 5 bases, with 12 bases between them. The V gene's germline CDR1 is MDHEN and CDR2 SYDVKM. The CDR3 consists of 14 residues. As DNA, the CDR3 is TGTGCCAGCAGTCCCCGCCGCCGGACCGGGGAGCTGTTTTTT. Translating it yields CASSPRRRTGELFF.

Regarding this clonotype: A much larger clone differs by one base, so this may be a read error. The chain's CDR3 is CDSSIDRVSSPEQFF. The DNA of the CDR3 is TGTGACAGTAGTATAGATCGGGTGTCTAGCCCTGAGCAGTTCTTC. The V gene is TRBV19, the J gene TRBJ2-1; possibly TRBD2 for D (5 bases). Germline CDR1 and CDR2: LNHDA and SQIVND (reference sequence). The CDR3 loop spans 15 amino acids.

The chain combines TRBV5-1 with TRBJ2-7; D is unclear. V was cut by 0 bases and J by 3 bases, with 7 bases left in between. The CDR3 sequence is 13 residues long. Germline CDR1 and CDR2: SGHRS and YFSETQ. For the CDR3, the DNA is TGCGCCAGCAGCTTGGACGTGAACTACGAGCAGTACTTC. Amino acids: CASSLDVNYEQYF.

This clonotype appeared many times. The gene calls are TRBV19 and TRBJ1-5; 10 bases line up with TRBD1. CDR1 and CDR2 (germline): LNHDA, SQIVND (reference sequence). CDR3 length: 16 amino acids. V shed 6 bases, J shed 7 bases, and the junction held 12 bases outside the gene matches. The DNA for the CDR3 is TGTGCCAGTAGGACCCCGGGACAGGGGCAGTTGCAGCCCCAGCATTTT. Translated: CASRTPGQGQLQPQHF.

The sample holds many counts of this clonotype. The chain couples TRBV7-2 to TRBJ2-5, with 10 nucleotides matching TRBD2. Germline V gives CDR1 SGHTA, CDR2 FQGNSA. V shed 6 bases, J shed 5 bases, and the junction held 9 bases outside the gene matches. The CDR3 consists of 15 residues. The DNA of the CDR3 is TGTGCCAGCAGTCCCCTAGCGGGAGCAAGGGAGACCCAGTACTTC. Residues: CASSPLAGARETQYF.

J is TRBJ1-1 and V is TRBV20-1; TRBD1 is a possible D gene (5 bases). Trimming took off 4 bases at V and 6 bases at J, with 15 bases between the two ends. The CDR3 has 13 residues. CDR1 is DFQATT and CDR2 is SNEGSKA in the germline V gene (reference sequence). The CDR3 nucleotides are TGCAGTGCTACTATAGGAGGGGCATCTGAAGCTTTCTTT. Residues: CSATIGGASEAFF.

The CDR3 DNA reads as TGTGCCAGCACCCTAGAAGCGGGAGAGACCCAGTACTTC. This translates into CASTLEAGETQYF. The chain carries TRBV12-3 or TRBV12-4 and TRBJ2-5, with a weak D call TRBD2 (6 bases). The CDR3 totals 13 residues. V lost 7 bases and J lost 4, with 13 bases in between.

This chain connects TRBV19 to TRBJ2-7; a possible D gene is TRBD2 (6 bases). CDR3 length: 15 amino acids. V lost 3 bases, J lost 1 base, and 13 bases lay in between. CDR1 LNHDA and CDR2 SQIVND come from the germline V gene (reference sequence). The CDR3 DNA reads as TGTGCCAGTAGTATTAAGAGGGACTCGTCCTACGAGCAGTACTTC. Translating it yields CASSIKRDSSYEQYF. Filled out from reference TRBV19 and TRBJ2-7, the complete variable domain reads DGGITQSPKYLFRKEGQNVTLSCEQNLNHDAMYWYRQDPGQGLRLIYYSQIVNDFQKGDIAEGYSVSREKKESFPLTVTSAQKNPTAFYLCASSIKRDSSYEQYFGPGTRLTVT.

This clonotype was detected ten times or more. This chain links TRBV10-2 with TRBJ1-6; tentative D call: TRBD1 (5 bases). CDR3 length equals 14 residues. Germline V gene data show CDR1 as WSHSY and CDR2 as SAAADI. Trimming pared 5 bases from V and 7 bases from J, leaving 12 bases between. As DNA, the CDR3 is TGCGCCAGCAGTACCGGGACCGAAAATTCACCCCTCCACTTT. This translates into CASSTGTENSPLHF.

This sequence joins TRBV7-2 and TRBJ2-5; 12 positions agree with TRBD2. The length of the CDR3 is 16 residues. J gave up 6 bases and V 3 bases, and 8 bases lay outside the gene matches. Per the germline V gene, CDR1 is SGHTA and CDR2 is FQGNSA. Written as DNA, the CDR3 is TGTGCCAGCAGCTTCGGTCTAGCGGGGGGGGGGAAGACCCAGTACTTC. Translation: CASSFGLAGGGKTQYF.

The V gene is TRBV5-4, the J gene TRBJ2-3, with 8 bases identical to TRBD2. Trimming at V came to 1 base and at J to 2 bases, leaving 12 bases not matched to a gene. The CDR3 is 18 residues long. Germline V gene data show CDR1 as SGHNT and CDR2 as YYREEE (reference sequence). The DNA for the CDR3 is TGTGCCAGCAGCTTGTCTATAACTAGCGGAAAATCCACAGATACGCAGTATTTT. It specifies CASSLSITSGKSTDTQYF.

This clonotype was picked up many times. CDR3 sequence: CASSGPGQGSWDGYTF. CDR3 sequence (DNA): TGTGCCAGCAGCGGCCCGGGACAGGGGTCTTGGGATGGCTACACCTTC. V is TRBV7-2 and J is TRBJ1-2; the match to TRBD1 covers 10 bases. The germline V gene encodes CDR1 SGHTA and CDR2 FQGNSA. The CDR3 spans 16 residues. The ends lost 5 bases at V and 6 bases at J; junction bases unmatched: 12.

The chain is built from TRBV10-3 and TRBJ2-3; D is possibly TRBD1 or TRBD2 (5 bases each). The CDR3 is 14 amino acids. V was cut by 2 bases and J by 6 bases, with 12 bases left in between. Per the germline V gene, CDR1 is ENHRY and CDR2 is SYGVKD. The CDR3 spells CAISEPRGADTQYF. As DNA, the CDR3 is TGTGCCATCAGTGAGCCACGGGGCGCCGATACGCAGTATTTT.

This clonotype has ten or more counts. The chain couples TRBV28 to TRBJ1-4, with D maybe TRBD1 (5 bases). The V gene lost 2 bases and the J gene lost 2 bases, with 21 bases spanning the gap. The CDR3 has 19 residues. Germline V gene sequence: CDR1 MDHEN, CDR2 SYDVKM. The CDR3 protein is CASSLIPPPNRPTNEKLFF. DNA of the CDR3: TGTGCCAGCAGTTTAATCCCCCCCCCTAACAGGCCTACTAATGAAAAACTGTTTTTT.

The table lists this clonotype with many counts. V gene TRBV6-2 or TRBV6-3 combines with J gene TRBJ2-7; 13 bases match TRBD2. CDR3 length: 14 residues. The V gene's germline CDR1 is MNHEY and CDR2 SVGEGT. V shed 4 bases, J shed 3 bases, and the junction held 0 bases outside the gene matches. The CDR3 DNA follows: TGTGCCAGCAGTTGGACTAGCGGGAGCTACGAGCAGTACTTC. Its translation is CASSWTSGSYEQYF.

This clonotype was counted at least ten times. The J gene is TRBJ2-2, the V gene TRBV7-3, with TRBD2 identical over 8 bases. Trimming took 4 bases from V and 4 from J; bases not matched to a gene: 14. This CDR3 comprises 18 residues. Germline values: CDR1 SGHTA, CDR2 FQGTGA. The CDR3 DNA reads as TGTGCCAGCAGCTCCGTCATGAGCGGGAGAAGGGGCACCGGGGAGCTGTTTTTT. Encoded protein: CASSSVMSGRRGTGELFF.

At least ten counts were recorded for this clonotype. V gene TRBV12-3 or TRBV12-4 combines with J gene TRBJ1-2; no reliable D call. CDR3 length equals 12 residues. V was trimmed by 4 bases and J by 5 bases, leaving 8 bases between them. CDR3 sequence (DNA): TGTGCCAGCAGTTCCCGAGTTTATGGCTACACCTTC. Its protein is CASSSRVYGYTF.

Many counts were recorded for this clonotype. This chain joins TRBV7-2 and TRBJ2-4; D unresolved. The CDR3 loop spans 14 amino acids. V gave up 1 base and J gave up 0 bases, with 4 bases separating them. Germline V gene sequence: CDR1 SGHTA, CDR2 FQGNSA. The CDR3 region is CASSLELAKNIQYF. As DNA, the CDR3 is TGTGCCAGCAGCTTAGAGTTAGCCAAAAACATTCAGTACTTC. Using reference TRBV7-2 and TRBJ2-4 for the parts outside the CDR3, the full variable domain is GAGVSQSPSNKVTEKGKDVELRCDPISGHTALYWYRQSLGQGLEFLIYFQGNSAPDKSGLPSDRFSAERTGGSVSTLTIQRTQQEDSAVYLCASSLELAKNIQYFGAGTRLSVL.

This clonotype appeared a few times. The V and J genes are TRBV7-3 and TRBJ1-1, with D possibly matching TRBD1 (5 bases). The V gene's germline CDR1 is SGHTA and CDR2 FQGTGA. Trimming took 5 bases from V and 4 from J, leaving 26 bases between them. This CDR3 is 18 amino acids long. CDR3 sequence: CASSPRGGRGLEGTEAFF. CDR3 sequence (DNA): TGTGCCAGCAGCCCGAGGGGAGGGAGAGGGCTTGAAGGCACTGAAGCTTTCTTT.